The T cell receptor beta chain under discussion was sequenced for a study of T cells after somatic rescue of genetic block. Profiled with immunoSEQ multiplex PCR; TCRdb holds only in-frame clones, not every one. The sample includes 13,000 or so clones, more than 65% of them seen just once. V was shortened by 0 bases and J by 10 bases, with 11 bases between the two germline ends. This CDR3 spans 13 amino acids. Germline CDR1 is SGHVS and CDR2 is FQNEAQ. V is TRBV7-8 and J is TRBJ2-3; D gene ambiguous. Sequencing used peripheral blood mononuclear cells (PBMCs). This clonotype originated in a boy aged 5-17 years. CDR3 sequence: CASSLAERRAQYF. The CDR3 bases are TGTGCCAGCAGCTTAGCTGAGCGTCGGGCGCAGTATTTT.